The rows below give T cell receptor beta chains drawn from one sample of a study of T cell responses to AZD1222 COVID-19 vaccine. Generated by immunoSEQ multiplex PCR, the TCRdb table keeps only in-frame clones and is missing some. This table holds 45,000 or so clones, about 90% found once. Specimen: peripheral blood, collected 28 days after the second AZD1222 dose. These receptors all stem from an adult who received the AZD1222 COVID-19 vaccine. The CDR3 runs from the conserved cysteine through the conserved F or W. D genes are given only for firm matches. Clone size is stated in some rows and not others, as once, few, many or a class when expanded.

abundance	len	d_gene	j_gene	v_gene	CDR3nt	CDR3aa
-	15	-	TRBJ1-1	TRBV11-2	TGTGCCAGCAGCTTAAGATTCGGGGACGCCACTGAAGCTTTCTTT	CASSLRFGDATEAFF
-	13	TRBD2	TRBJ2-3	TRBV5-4	TGTGCCAGCAGCTTGGCAGGACTAGCCTCCCCGTATTTT	CASSLAGLASPYF
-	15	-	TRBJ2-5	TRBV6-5	TGTGCCAGCAGTTACTCCCCGGGGTCTGGGGAGACCCAGTACTTC	CASSYSPGSGETQYF
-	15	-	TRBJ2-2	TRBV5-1	TGCGCCAGCAGCCGCACGGCTCTGAACACCGGGGAGCTGTTTTTT	CASSRTALNTGELFF
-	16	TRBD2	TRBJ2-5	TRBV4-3	TGCGCCAGCAGCCAAGATCGGTCACTAGCGGAAGAGACCCAGTACTTC	CASSQDRSLAEETQYF
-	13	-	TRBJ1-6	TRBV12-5	TGTGCTAGTGGTGTGACGGAGAATTCACCCCTCCACTTT	CASGVTENSPLHF
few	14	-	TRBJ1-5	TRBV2	TGTGCCAGCAGTGAAAGGGAGTTCAATCAGCCCCAGCATTTT	CASSEREFNQPQHF
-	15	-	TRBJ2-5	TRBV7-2	TGTGCCAGCAGCGGAGGTACCAGACCCCAAGAGACCCAGTACTTC	CASSGGTRPQETQYF
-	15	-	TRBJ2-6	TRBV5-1	TGCGCCAGCGCCGACGGGCGCTCTGGGGCCAACGTCCTGACTTTC	CASADGRSGANVLTF
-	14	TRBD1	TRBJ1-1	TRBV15	TGTGCCACCAGCAAGACAGGGCGAATAACTGAAGCTTTCTTT	CATSKTGRITEAFF
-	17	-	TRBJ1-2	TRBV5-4	TGTGCCAGCAGCGGTATGGGACCGAGTTTGACCAACTATGGCTACACCTTC	CASSGMGPSLTNYGYTF
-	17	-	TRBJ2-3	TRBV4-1	TGCGCCAGCAGCCAAGATTTCGGGGGCATAAGCACAGATACGCAGTATTTT	CASSQDFGGISTDTQYF
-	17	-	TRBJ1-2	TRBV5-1	TGCGCCAGCAGCTTCGGAACAGGGAGTATACTTAACTATGGCTACACCTTC	CASSFGTGSILNYGYTF
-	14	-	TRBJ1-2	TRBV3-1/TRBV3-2	TGTGCCAGCAGCCCGACCCACGACAGTCCGGGCTACACCTTC	CASSPTHDSPGYTF
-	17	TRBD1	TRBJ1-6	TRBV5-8	TGTGCCACCACTCGGGGGACAGGGGATTTTTGGGATTCACCCCTCCACTTT	CATTRGTGDFWDSPLHF
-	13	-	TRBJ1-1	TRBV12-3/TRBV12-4	TGTGCCAGCAGTCTCTTGGACGGATTTGAAGCTTTCTTT	CASSLLDGFEAFF
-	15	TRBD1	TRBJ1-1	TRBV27	TGTGCCAGCAGGACCACGACAGGGGGCGGCACTGAAGCTTTCTTT	CASRTTTGGGTEAFF
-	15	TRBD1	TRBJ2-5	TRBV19	TGTGCCAGTAGTGGGGGACAGGGGTTCCAAGAGACCCAGTACTTC	CASSGGQGFQETQYF
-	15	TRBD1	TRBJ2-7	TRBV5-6	TGTGCCAGCAGCCAACAGGGGACAGCGACCTACGAGCAGTACTTC	CASSQQGTATYEQYF
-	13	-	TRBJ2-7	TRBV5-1	TGCGCCAGCGCAAGGGAACCCAACTACGAGCAGTACTTC	CASAREPNYEQYF
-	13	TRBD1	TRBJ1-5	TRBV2	TGTGCCAGCCTATACAGGGGCGGTCAGCCCCAGCATTTT	CASLYRGGQPQHF
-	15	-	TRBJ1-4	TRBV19	TGTGCCAGTCACCAAGACGGGCCTAGGGGAGAAAAACTGTTTTTT	CASHQDGPRGEKLFF
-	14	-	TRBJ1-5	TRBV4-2	TGTGCCAGCAGCCAAGCAGGTATGGGACAGCCCCAGCATTTT	CASSQAGMGQPQHF
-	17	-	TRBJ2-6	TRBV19	TGTGCCAGTAGTATAGATTGGGGGACGGCTGGGGCCAACGTCCTGACTTTC	CASSIDWGTAGANVLTF
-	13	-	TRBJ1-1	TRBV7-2	TGTGCCAGCAGCAAACCCTCGGGGCGGGATGCTTTCTTT	CASSKPSGRDAFF
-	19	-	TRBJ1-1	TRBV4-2	TGTGCCAGCAGCCCCGAGCGGGGTCGGGGGGGCCTCATGAACACTGAAGCTTTCTTT	CASSPERGRGGLMNTEAFF
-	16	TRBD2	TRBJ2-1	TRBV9	TGTGCCAGCAGCGTAGCTGGTAGCGGGGGGGCCCGGGAGCAGTTCTTC	CASSVAGSGGAREQFF
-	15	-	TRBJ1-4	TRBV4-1	TGCGCCAGCAGCCAAGGATACGGGGACGGTGAAAAACTGTTTTTT	CASSQGYGDGEKLFF